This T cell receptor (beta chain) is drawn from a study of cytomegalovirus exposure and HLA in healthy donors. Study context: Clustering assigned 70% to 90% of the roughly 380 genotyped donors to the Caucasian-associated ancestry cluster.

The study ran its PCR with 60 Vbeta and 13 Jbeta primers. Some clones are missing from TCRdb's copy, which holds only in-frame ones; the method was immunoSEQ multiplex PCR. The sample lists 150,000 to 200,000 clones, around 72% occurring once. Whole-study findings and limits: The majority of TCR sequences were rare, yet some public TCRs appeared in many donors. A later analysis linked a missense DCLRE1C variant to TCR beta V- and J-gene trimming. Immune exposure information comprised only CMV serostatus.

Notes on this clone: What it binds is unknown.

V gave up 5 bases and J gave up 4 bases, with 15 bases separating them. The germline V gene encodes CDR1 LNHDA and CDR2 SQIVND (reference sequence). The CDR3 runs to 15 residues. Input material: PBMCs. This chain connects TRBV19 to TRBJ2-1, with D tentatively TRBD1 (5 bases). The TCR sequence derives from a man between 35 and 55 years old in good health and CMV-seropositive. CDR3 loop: CASSDSDRYYNEQFF. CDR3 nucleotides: TGTGCCAGTAGTGATTCTGACAGATATTACAATGAGCAGTTCTTC.